A selection of T cell receptor beta chains follows, all from one sample in a study of T-cell reconstitution after alpha-beta-depleted transplantation in children. One entry per CDR3 protein, called by TCRdb with MiXCR from the PCR reads. In the table there are hundreds of thousands of distinct CDR3 sequences, 9.9% of which are singletons. The sample here was PBMCs from the stem cell graft donor, taken from the stem cell graft. The receptor source for this set is a human donor who donated a stem cell graft to a child with SCID. Each CDR3 is given with its conserved first and last residue. The D gene is left open where the match is weak. The size field is filled for only some rows; it gives once, few, many or a size class.

few	TRBV27	-	TRBJ1-2	TGTGCCAGCAGTTTAGGCGGGCGCCTTCCTTCTGGCTACACCTTC	CASSLGGRLPSGYTF
-	TRBV7-2	TRBD1	TRBJ1-2	TGTGCCAGCAGCCGGACAGGGGGCGAAAGTGGCTACACCTTC	CASSRTGGESGYTF
few	TRBV7-9	TRBD1	TRBJ1-2	TGTGCCAGCAGCCCCCTCCCCGGACAGGGCAGTGATGGCTACACCTTC	CASSPLPGQGSDGYTF
-	TRBV29-1	-	TRBJ2-3	TGCAGCGCGGGTATGGATACGCAGTATTTT	CSAGMDTQYF
few	TRBV6-2/TRBV6-3	-	TRBJ1-5	TGTGCCAGCAGTTACGGAGGTGCGATACAGCCCCAGCATTTT	CASSYGGAIQPQHF
-	TRBV20-1	TRBD1	TRBJ2-1	TGCAGTTATATACAGGGGAGTGAGCAGTTCTTC	CSYIQGSEQFF
many	TRBV6-5	-	TRBJ1-2	TGTGCCAGCAGTTACTCGGCCCCGGGGGGATCTAACTATGGCTACACCTTC	CASSYSAPGGSNYGYTF
many	TRBV3-1	-	TRBJ2-1	TGTGCCAGCAGCCAAGAACGTGCTAGCCTTTACTCCTACAATGAGCAGTTCTTC	CASSQERASLYSYNEQFF
many	TRBV5-1	TRBD1	TRBJ2-1	TGTGCCAGCAGTCCGGGACAGAACAATGAGCAGTTCTTC	CASSPGQNNEQFF
few	TRBV20-1	TRBD2	TRBJ2-1	TGCAGTGCTAGAGATTTGCGTAGCGGGACCTACAATGAGCAGTTCTTC	CSARDLRSGTYNEQFF
few	TRBV29-1	TRBD2	TRBJ2-5	TGCAGCGTTCGAGGACTAGCGGTTACCAAGGAAGAGACCCAGTACTTC	CSVRGLAVTKEETQYF
-	TRBV7-9	TRBD1	TRBJ1-5	TGTGCCAGCAGCTTGGATTTAGAGGGGGCCAACCAGCCCCAGCATTTT	CASSLDLEGANQPQHF
-	TRBV20-1	-	TRBJ2-2	TGCAGTGCTAGTCATGCTACCGGACGCGCCGGGGAGCTGTTTTTT	CSASHATGRAGELFF
few	TRBV20-1	TRBD2	TRBJ2-4	TGCAGTGCTAGAGATCAGCGGCCGGGGGGGGCGGACATTCAGTACTTC	CSARDQRPGGADIQYF
few	TRBV9	-	TRBJ2-3	TGTGCCAGCAGCGTTGTACTCTCGAGCACAGATACGCAGTATTTT	CASSVVLSSTDTQYF
few	TRBV20-1	-	TRBJ1-2	TGCAGTGCTAGAAGAGGACAGTATGGCTACACCTTC	CSARRGQYGYTF
few	TRBV11-2	TRBD2	TRBJ2-3	TGTGCCAGCAGCCCATCCCTCGGCGCTAGCGGGGCGACTAGCACAGATACGCAGTATTTT	CASSPSLGASGATSTDTQYF
-	TRBV12-3/TRBV12-4	-	TRBJ1-1	TGTGCCAGCAGGCGGGGGGGGAACACTGAAGCTTTCTTT	CASRRGGNTEAFF
-	TRBV2	-	TRBJ1-1	TGTGCCAGCAATATTGAGGGCCTATCGGGCACTGAAGCTTTCTTT	CASNIEGLSGTEAFF
few	TRBV12-3/TRBV12-4	-	TRBJ2-4	TGTGCCAGCACCCTACAGGGGAGGACGAACATTCAGTACTTC	CASTLQGRTNIQYF
-	TRBV18	-	TRBJ2-7	TGTGCCAGCTCACCACCTTACCTCCGAGGGTTGGTATCCTACGAGCAGTACTTC	CASSPPYLRGLVSYEQYF
many	TRBV27	TRBD1	TRBJ2-7	TGTGCCAGCAGCACCAGGGGGCCCTACGAGCAGTACTTC	CASSTRGPYEQYF
-	TRBV12-3/TRBV12-4	TRBD1	TRBJ2-4	TGTGCCAGCAGTTCCCCTGGACAGGGAAACATTCAGTACTTC	CASSSPGQGNIQYF
few	TRBV5-1	-	TRBJ2-7	TGCGCCAGCAGCTTGTACCCAGATTACGAGCAGTACTTC	CASSLYPDYEQYF
-	TRBV3-1	-	TRBJ2-2	TGTGCCAGCAGTAAACCGGGACGGGGGAACACCGGGGAGCTGTTTTTT	CASSKPGRGNTGELFF
few	TRBV3-1	-	TRBJ2-1	TGTGCCAGCAGCTATCCCAGGAGCTCCTACAATGAGCAGTTCTTC	CASSYPRSSYNEQFF
few	TRBV5-1	TRBD2	TRBJ2-5	TGCGCCAGCAGCTATGGCAGGGGACTAGCGGCGGGCGTTGGGGAGACCCAGTACTTC	CASSYGRGLAAGVGETQYF
-	TRBV2	-	TRBJ2-7	TGTGCCAGCAGTGACCAACTCCCCGGGGAGCAGTACTTC	CASSDQLPGEQYF
many	TRBV12-3/TRBV12-4	-	TRBJ1-2	TGTGCCAGCAGTCGAGCGAGGGGCTATGGCTACACCTTC	CASSRARGYGYTF
few	TRBV2	-	TRBJ2-1	TGTGCCAGCAGTGAACAAGGTGGGGTTTACAATGAGCAGTTCTTC	CASSEQGGVYNEQFF